This T cell receptor beta chain derives from a study of neurological immune-mediated disorders. On the study more broadly: Relapsing-remitting disease affected about 30, and secondary progressive 3, of roughly 34 multiple sclerosis patients. Study findings and constraints: According to phylogenetic grouping, one related-CDR3 cluster, a possible signature, contained the repertoires of 18 of 34 multiple sclerosis patients. Association of the multiple sclerosis repertoire cluster with clinical or MRI features was not observed for any feature.

Synthesis of cDNA was performed by 5'RACE using 10-nucleotide random UMIs. TCRdb re-called the 5' RACE reads through MiXCR, storing one row per CDR3 protein. The data contain over 75,000 distinct CDR3 sequences, 5.8% of them seen just once; the ten biggest clones take up approximately 8%. Time point noted: longitudinal time-point 2. Germline loops: CDR1 SGHRS, CDR2 YFSETQ. Unmatched junction bases numbered 13, after V lost 4 bases and J lost 6 bases. This CDR3 has 16 residues. This clonotype was detected many times. The target antigen is unknown. J is TRBJ2-1 and V is TRBV5-1; 7 positions agree with TRBD1. The sequencing input was PBMCs. This sequence originates from a woman aged 60-75 years with multiple sclerosis. CDR3 sequence: CASSGVLTGRFNEQFF. The CDR3 nucleotides are TGCGCCAGCAGCGGAGTTCTGACAGGGAGATTCAATGAGCAGTTCTTC.